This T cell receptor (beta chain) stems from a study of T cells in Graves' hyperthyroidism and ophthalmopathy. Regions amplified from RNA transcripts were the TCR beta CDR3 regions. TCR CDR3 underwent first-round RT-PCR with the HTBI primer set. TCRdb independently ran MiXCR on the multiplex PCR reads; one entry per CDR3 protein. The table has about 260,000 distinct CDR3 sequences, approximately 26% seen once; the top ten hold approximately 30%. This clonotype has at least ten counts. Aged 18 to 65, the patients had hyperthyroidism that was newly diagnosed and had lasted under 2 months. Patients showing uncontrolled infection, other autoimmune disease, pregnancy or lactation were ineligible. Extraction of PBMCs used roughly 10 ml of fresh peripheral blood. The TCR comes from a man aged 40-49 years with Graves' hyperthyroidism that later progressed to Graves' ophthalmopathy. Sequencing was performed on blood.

The chain's CDR3 is CASSMNTDTQYF. In DNA, the CDR3 is TGTGCCAGCAGTATGAATACAGATACGCAGTATTTT. The chain uses TRBV12-3 or TRBV12-4 and TRBJ2-3; D is unresolved. The CDR3 runs 12 residues. Between the trimmed V and J ends, which lost 5 bases and 3 bases, there was a span of 6 bases.